This T cell receptor (beta chain) was retrieved from a study of memory CD4+ T cells and cytomegalovirus serostatus. Overall study: Of the healthy Belgian adults, several were CMV seropositive and 24 seronegative.

The sort gate was single viable CD3+CD4+CD8-CD45RO+ cells for memory CD4+ T cells. The CDR3 has 14 residues. V lost 4 bases, J lost 4 bases, and 11 bases lay in between. CDR1 MDHEN and CDR2 SYDVKM come from the germline V gene. On this clone itself: Its antigen is undetermined.

The repertoire was sequenced with immunoSEQ multiplex PCR; TCRdb's copy has only in-frame clones and lacks some. There are 55,000 to 75,000 clones in the sample; about 81% occur only once, and about 0.95% lies in the top ten. Study-wide findings and caveats: Repertoires predicted CMV serostatus with median bootstrapped AUC of 0.95. Of approximately 150 reported CMV TCRbeta sequences, just over 65 were found in memory CD4+ repertoires.

V gene TRBV28 combines with J gene TRBJ1-5, with D perhaps TRBD1 (5 bases). Sequencing was performed on memory CD4+ T cells from blood. This TCR came from an adult in good health and CMV-seronegative. In DNA form, the CDR3 reads TGTGCCAGCAGTTCTAGGGCAGGGAATCAGCCCCAGCATTTT. Amino acids: CASSSRAGNQPQHF.